A single T cell receptor (beta chain) is shown here with its context. Its antigen is unknown. Per-base quality was not reported, and no clone a single base away is much larger than it. These data originate in a study of shared clonotypes between healthy human individuals (dated by TCRdb to about 2020). Study-level background: The cohort included three men and two women between 18 and 49 years of age. Per donor, three plates each were used for CD4 naive and CD4 memory, two for CD8 naive, and one for CD8 memory. To estimate repertoire size and how much clonotype sharing occurs between individuals, the study deeply sequenced the blood TCR repertoires of several healthy adults. To increase sequencing depth and limit assay-specific biases, different laboratories used diverse techniques to prepare libraries and sequence TCR repertoires. Each donor's leukapheresis produced roughly between about 0.8 and 8.9 billion PBMCs. The research as a whole found: Sharing across a handful of donors was observed for about 4.8% of naive CD4, around 3.5% of naive CD8, 2.3% of memory CD4, and about 0.4% of memory CD8 clonotypes. The genetic and exposure-history diversity represented was limited by the small number of donors. Incomplete sequencing was indicated by rarefaction of sorted-subset datasets, despite the large sequencing depth. Sampling was limited to blood, and TCR repertoires in tissue likely differ from TCR repertoires in blood. Pairwise subsampling led to the expectation that sequencing depth would affect the degree of clonotype sharing among donors. Compared with non-shared clonotypes, clonotypes shared by all four sorted-subset donors had higher generation probabilities. Naive subsets generally had larger estimated clonotype richness than memory subsets did.

Using the deep immunoSEQ assay, multiplex PCR amplified TCR CDR3 regions from genomic DNA. Extracted genomic DNA from each cell subset was spread evenly across all wells of several immunoSEQ 96-well plates, with each plate serving as a replicate. For sorted subsets, 200 to 250 ng genomic DNA, equal to 30,000 or so T cell genomes, was loaded into each replicate PCR. The purified libraries were quantified using a Qubit 3.0 fluorometer, sized with a Bioanalyzer 2100, and then quantified again using the KAPA Library Quantification kit. Every immunoSEQ 96-well plate was sequenced on a dedicated single-read 150-cycle Illumina NextSeq 550 flow cell. Under the source paper's analysis protocol: The immunoSEQ output contained only junctional sequences without quality scores, so filtering could not match that applied to full-length reads. To assign V/J genes and CDR3, sequences were annotated using PyIR, a Python wrapper for IgBLAST v1.9, with IMGT germline references. Any read was removed if the V/J assignment was weak (E-value above 1e-6), the CDR3 was missing, or the read contained stop codons, out-of-frame junctions, or ambiguous translated residues. A V3J clonotype was defined by an identical inferred V gene, J gene, and CDR3 amino acid sequence. To compute the percentage overlap between repertoires, the number of shared unique clonotypes was divided by the size of the smaller repertoire. Repertoire richness was assessed with RTK rarefaction, the Chao1 estimator, and Recon v2.1 estimates of unobserved clonotypes. OLGA was used to compute generation probabilities for all TCRbeta clonotypes that the gDNA method yielded from a handful of donors. The table was pulled from immuneACCESS by TCRdb, which kept in-frame rearrangements only. Such tables lose some clones; where checked, under half of the loss comes from unresolved V genes, and the rest has no known cause. V, J and clone size are those of that table, while D and trimming were read from the DNA. The sample includes about 2.2 million clones, with about 94% observed a single time. Around 1.7% of the sample is in the top ten clones.

The germline V gene yields SGHRS for CDR1 and YFSETQ for CDR2. Taken from cysteine to phenylalanine, the CDR3 has 16 residues. Only the CDR3 part of the read is kept: 48 bases, read in frame from the first base. Trimming removed 0 bases from V and 0 bases from J; the gene matches leave 6 bases unexplained. CD8 naive samples were CD45RO-negative cells positively selected for CCR7, giving a CD45RA+CCR7+ population that excluded TemRA cells. The donors were healthy, HIV-negative adults with no recently reported acute infections or vaccinations. Only Caucasian adults living in Nashville, Tennessee, USA were represented among the donors. Blood was obtained by leukapheresis, after which PBMCs were separated by Ficoll-Histopaque density gradient centrifugation and cryopreserved in liquid nitrogen vapor phase. Analytical flow cytometry was used to check the purity and quantity of every magnetically sorted T cell population. From each sorted fraction, genomic DNA was isolated and quantified by UV absorbance on a Nanodrop 2000c.

The material sequenced was naive CD8+ T cells from PBMCs. The cell subset or site label for this specimen denotes: CD45RA+CCR7+. The V gene is TRBV5-1 and the J gene is TRBJ2-7, with 7 central nucleotides matching TRBD2. The receptor was isolated from a man aged 18 to 29 in good health. Some clones in this sample may be carry-over from other donors' samples. The CDR3 protein: CASSLGRRDYSYEQYF. The base sequence is TGCGCCAGCAGCTTGGGGCGGAGGGACTACTCCTACGAGCAGTACTTC. Extended through the reference TRBV5-1 and TRBJ2-7 proteins, this CDR3 yields the full variable domain: KAGVTQTPRYLIKTRGQQVTLSCSPISGHRSVSWYQQTPGQGLQFLFEYFSETQRNKGNFPGRFSGRQFSNSRSEMNVSTLELGDSALYLCASSLGRRDYSYEQYFGPGTRLTVT.